A single sample gave rise to the 13 T cell receptor beta chains below, sequenced in a study of blood T cell repertoires in COVID-19. This table comes from immunoSEQ multiplex PCR, and its TCRdb copy is limited to in-frame clones, with some not included. Of about 170,000 clones in the sample, 75% to 90% were seen once. Input material: PBMCs or T cells enriched from blood (not recorded which). The receptors originated from a woman younger than 30 who had recovered from COVID-19.

V is TRBV11-3 and J is TRBJ1-4; TRBD1 agrees at 7 bases. The CDR3 spans 14 residues. The junction had 6 bases not matched to a gene; V was cut back by 5 bases and J by 6 bases. From germline, CDR1 is SGHNT and CDR2 YENEEA. The CDR3 nucleotides read TGTGCCAGCAGCCTGCAGGGGGAGGATGAAAAACTGTTTTTT. Translated, it gives CASSLQGEDEKLFF.

The CDR3 coding sequence is TGTGCCATCAGTGAGTCGACGCGCAGCGGGAGGGTCTACGAGCAGTACTTC. Translating it yields CAISESTRSGRVYEQYF. The chain is built from TRBV10-3 and TRBJ2-7, with 10 bases lining up with TRBD2. Germline CDR1 is ENHRY and CDR2 is SYGVKD. V lost 0 bases to trimming and J lost 3 bases; unmatched junction nucleotides: 8. The CDR3 length is 17 residues.

CDR3 sequence reads: CASSPSGTSYEQYF. The CDR3 DNA is TGCGCCAGCAGCCCTAGCGGGACCTCCTACGAGCAGTACTTC. V usage is TRBV5-1 and J usage is TRBJ2-7, with 9 nucleotides matching TRBD2. This CDR3 spans 14 amino acids. J was trimmed by 0 bases and V by 4 bases; bases with no gene match: 2. The germline V gene has CDR1 SGHRS and CDR2 YFSETQ.

For the CDR3, the DNA is TGTGCCAGTAGTCCAACGGTTAGCACAGATACGCAGTATTTT. Amino acids: CASSPTVSTDTQYF. The rearrangement joins TRBV19 to TRBJ2-3; D is unresolved. The germline V gene encodes CDR1 LNHDA and CDR2 SQIVND (reference sequence). The CDR3 contains 14 residues. The germline V and J ends were trimmed by 5 bases and 0 bases, with 9 bases remaining between them.

This chain uses TRBV7-6 with TRBJ2-5; perhaps TRBD2 as D (6 bases). The germline CDR1 and CDR2 sequences are SGHVS and FNYEAQ. This CDR3 has 13 amino acids. Between the trimmed V and J ends, which lost 6 bases and 4 bases, there was a span of 12 bases. Here the CDR3 reads CASREVGGETQYF. DNA for the CDR3: TGTGCCAGCAGGGAGGTGGGAGGAGAGACCCAGTACTTC. The entire variable domain, with the rest obtained from reference TRBV7-6 and TRBJ2-5, is as follows: GAGVSQSPRYKVTKRGQDVALRCDPISGHVSLYWYRQALGQGPEFLTYFNYEAQQDKSGLPNDRFSAERPEGSISTLTIQRTEQRDSAMYRCASREVGGETQYFGPGTRLLVL.

The chain employs TRBV5-4 and TRBJ2-5; D perhaps matches TRBD1 (5 bases). The CDR3 runs to 15 residues. V was pared by 4 bases and J by 5 bases, with 18 bases between. CDR1 SGHNT and CDR2 YYREEE come from the germline V gene (reference sequence). CDR3 region: CASSPQRGGGETQYF. CDR3 bases: TGTGCCAGCAGCCCCCAAAGGGGCGGTGGGGAGACCCAGTACTTC.

The V call is TRBV7-9, the J call TRBJ1-3, with D tentatively TRBD1 (6 bases). Deletions cut 5 bases from V and 12 bases from J, with 14 bases between. Germline V gives CDR1 SEHNR, CDR2 FQNEAQ (reference sequence). The CDR3 length is 12 residues. The CDR3 region has the DNA TGTGCCAGCAGCGGGTTTGGGACACTCATATATTTT. This encodes CASSGFGTLIYF.

The V call is TRBV29-1, the J call TRBJ2-1; 15 nucleotides agree with TRBD2. Germline V gene data show CDR1 as SQVTM and CDR2 as ANQGSEA. The CDR3 extends over 14 amino acids. The ends lost 3 bases at V and 15 bases at J; junction bases unmatched: 9. In DNA, the CDR3 is TGCAGCGTTGAGGGACTAGCGGGAGGCCGAATTCGGTTCTTC. Translation: CSVEGLAGGRIRFF.

The gene calls are TRBV9 and TRBJ2-2; TRBD2 matches at 7 bases. Germline-derived CDR1 and CDR2 are SGDLS and YYNGEE. Trimming cost V 4 bases and J 1 base; bases outside gene matches: 10. This CDR3 comprises 17 residues. The CDR3 nucleotides are TGTGCCAGCAGCACTAGCGTGGCGGAACGGAACACCGGGGAGCTGTTTTTT. Its protein is CASSTSVAERNTGELFF.

The chain uses TRBV2 and TRBJ2-5; D possibly corresponds to TRBD1 (6 bases). This CDR3 is built from 15 residues. V was clipped by 7 bases and J by 1 base, with 16 bases between them. CDR1 and CDR2 (germline): SNHLY, FYNNEI. The CDR3 is CASNPRTAFQETQYF. The CDR3 DNA is TGTGCCAGCAACCCCAGGACAGCTTTCCAAGAGACCCAGTACTTC. Full variable domain (rest looked up from reference TRBV2 and TRBJ2-5): EPEVTQTPSHQVTQMGQEVILRCVPISNHLYFYWYRQILGQKVEFLVSFYNNEISEKSEIFDDQFSVERPDGSNFTLKIRSTKLEDSAMYFCASNPRTAFQETQYFGPGTRLLVL.

V usage is TRBV28 and J usage is TRBJ1-6; D perhaps matches TRBD1 (5 bases). V lost 5 bases and J lost 6, with 14 bases in between. The germline V gene encodes CDR1 MDHEN and CDR2 SYDVKM. The CDR3 has 15 residues. CDR3 residues: CASSPSGGFNSPLHF. For the CDR3, the DNA is TGTGCCAGCAGTCCCTCCGGGGGATTTAATTCACCCCTCCACTTT.

The chain recombines TRBV28 with TRBJ2-1; no definite D call. The germline V gene has CDR1 MDHEN and CDR2 SYDVKM. V was trimmed by 1 base and J by 8 bases, leaving 6 bases between them. The CDR3 loop spans 12 amino acids. CDR3 protein: CASSLSLDEQFF. The CDR3 DNA sequence: TGTGCCAGCAGTTTATCTCTAGATGAGCAGTTCTTC.

The CDR3 region has the DNA TGTGCCAGCAGCCCCACACTAAAAGATACGCAGTATTTT. Translation: CASSPTLKDTQYF. The gene calls are TRBV13 and TRBJ2-3, with D hard to call. Trimming left V 5 bases short and J 5 bases short, with 11 bases between. This CDR3 contains 13 residues. Germline assignment: CDR1 PRHDT and CDR2 FYEKMQ (reference sequence).